The 8 T cell receptor beta chains listed next were all sequenced from one sample in a study of PD-L1 blockade in urothelial cancer. Method: immunoSEQ multiplex PCR; TCRdb's copy keeps in-frame clones and lacks some. The sample lists some 20,000 clones, around nine tenths occurring once. Specimen: PBMCs, collected around atezolizumab (anti-PD-L1) treatment. All receptors come from a man in his fifties with urothelial cancer.

In DNA form, the CDR3 reads TGTGCCAGCAGCTCCTGGACAGGGGGAGGTTTTACCGGGGAGCTGTTTTTT. Protein sequence: CASSSWTGGGFTGELFF. The chain carries TRBV7-9 and TRBJ2-2; 10 bases match TRBD1. Losses at the gene ends were 4 bases for V and 5 bases for J; bases not matched to a gene: 10. This CDR3 has 17 amino acids. Germline assignment: CDR1 SEHNR and CDR2 FQNEAQ (reference sequence). The variable domain in full, completed from reference TRBV7-9 and TRBJ2-2, reads DTGVSQNPRHKITKRGQNVTFRCDPISEHNRLYWYRQTLGQGPEFLTYFQNEAQLEKSRLLSDRFSAERPKGSFSTLEIQRTEQGDSAMYLCASSSWTGGGFTGELFFGEGSRLTVL.

The chain carries TRBV6-1 and TRBJ1-5; perhaps TRBD1 as D (5 bases). CDR1 is MNHNS, CDR2 SASEGT, per germline. The CDR3 loop spans 13 amino acids. Trimming removed 4 bases from V and 7 bases from J, with 11 bases in between. The CDR3 DNA reads as TGTGCCAGCAGTGTAAGGGGTCGGCAGCCCCAGCATTTT. Protein sequence: CASSVRGRQPQHF.

The CDR3 DNA sequence: TGTGCCAGCAGCCATACCCAGGTCTACGAGCAGTACTTC. Its translation is CASSHTQVYEQYF. J is TRBJ2-7 and V is TRBV11-1; no clear D. Trimming shortened V by 5 bases and J by 3 bases, and 11 bases separated the two germline ends. Germline assignment: CDR1 SGHAT and CDR2 FQDESV (reference sequence). The CDR3 spans 13 residues.

This clone turned up a few times. The chain joins TRBV11-2 to TRBJ2-1; 10 bases map to TRBD2. The germline gives CDR1 SGHAT, CDR2 FQNNGV. Trimming at V came to 5 bases and at J to 5 bases, leaving 9 bases not matched to a gene. This CDR3 is built from 16 residues. DNA of the CDR3: TGTGCCAGCAGCCCGAGGACTCTAGCGGGGGACAATGAGCAGTTCTTC. Translated, it gives CASSPRTLAGDNEQFF.

V and J are TRBV30 and TRBJ1-1, with unresolved D. This CDR3 is built from 15 residues. The germline CDR1 and CDR2 sequences are GTSNPN and SVGIG (reference sequence). The V end lost 0 bases, the J end lost 4 bases, and 15 bases lay between the germline ends. The CDR3 loop reads CAWSVVAGSSTEAFF. The CDR3 DNA reads as TGTGCCTGGAGTGTAGTGGCAGGCTCATCCACTGAAGCTTTCTTT.

The CDR3: CAISEGRGISNQPQHF. CDR3 in DNA: TGTGCCATCAGTGAGGGCAGGGGGATTAGCAATCAGCCCCAGCATTTT. The genes are TRBV10-3 and TRBJ1-5, with 7 bases aligning to TRBD1. The CDR3 is 16 amino acids. Per the germline V gene, CDR1 is ENHRY and CDR2 is SYGVKD. With 2 bases clipped from V and 0 bases from J, the junction kept 4 bases outside the gene matches.

The chain joins TRBV29-1 to TRBJ2-3; weak D call: TRBD2 (6 bases). This CDR3 is built from 12 residues. Germline values: CDR1 SQVTM, CDR2 ANQGSEA. V was pared by 7 bases and J by 5 bases, with 13 bases between. The CDR3 sequence is CSEWTGGDTQYF. The CDR3 DNA is TGCAGCGAGTGGACCGGGGGAGATACGCAGTATTTT.

The chain combines TRBV7-9 with TRBJ2-3; 15 bases are a match to TRBD2. Germline V lookup: CDR1 SEHNR, CDR2 FQNEAQ (reference sequence). Germline trimming cut 3 bases from V and 4 bases from J; bases unmatched to any gene: 8. The CDR3 has 18 residues. The CDR3 coding sequence is TGTGCCAGCAGCTTCCCCGGGACTAGCGGGGGGCGTCCAGATACGCAGTATTTT. Translating gives CASSFPGTSGGRPDTQYF.